A single sample is the source of the 9 T cell receptor beta chains below, sequenced in a study of T-cell reconstitution after alpha-beta-depleted transplantation in children. TCRbeta library preparation incorporated unique molecular identifiers. One entry per CDR3 protein results from TCRdb running MiXCR on the PCR reads. Here the sample spans under 750,000 distinct CDR3 sequences, more than 20% being singletons. Sequences were derived from PBMCs, mostly from graft donor cells, sampled 360 days after TCRalphabeta/CD19-depleted stem cell transplant. Receptors originate from a boy younger than two who had a stem cell transplant for acute myeloid leukemia, so the T cells may come from the graft donor.

The chain recombines TRBV20-1 with TRBJ2-3; the match to TRBD2 covers 11 bases. J was trimmed by 0 bases and V by 0 bases; bases with no gene match: 2. This CDR3 has 16 amino acids. The V gene's germline CDR1 is DFQATT and CDR2 SNEGSKA (reference sequence). CDR3 sequence reads: CSARDPSGGSTDTQYF. DNA for the CDR3: TGCAGTGCTAGAGATCCTAGCGGGGGGAGCACAGATACGCAGTATTTT.

The chain carries TRBV29-1 and TRBJ2-1, with 9 bases aligning to TRBD1. After removal of 1 base from V and 8 bases from J, the junction contained 6 bases not matched to a gene. This CDR3 has 14 residues. The V gene's germline CDR1 is SQVTM and CDR2 ANQGSEA. The CDR3 loop is CSVEVTGGSYEQFF. In nucleotides, the CDR3 is TGCAGCGTTGAAGTCACAGGGGGCTCTTATGAGCAGTTCTTC.

This clonotype was recorded many times. This chain connects TRBV7-2 to TRBJ2-2; no definite D call. Germline loops: CDR1 SGHTA, CDR2 FQGNSA. The CDR3 covers 17 residues. Deletions cut 0 bases from V and 2 bases from J, with 13 bases between. CDR3 sequence reads: CASSLALRRQNTGELFF. The CDR3 coding sequence is TGTGCCAGCAGCTTAGCGCTGAGACGGCAAAACACCGGGGAGCTGTTTTTT.

V usage is TRBV7-2 and J usage is TRBJ2-1; D perhaps matches TRBD1 (6 bases). Germline V gene data show CDR1 as SGHTA and CDR2 as FQGNSA. This CDR3 is built from 15 residues. Trimming shortened V by 1 base and J by 15 bases, and 22 bases separated the two germline ends. The CDR3 DNA follows: TGTGCCAGCAGCTTAGAAACAGGGCGCATTTCAACGAGGTTCTTC. This translates into CASSLETGRISTRFF.

The chain links TRBV20-1 to TRBJ2-5, with 7 bases lining up with TRBD1. The CDR3 has 13 amino acids. Losses at the gene ends were 6 bases for V and 1 base for J; bases not matched to a gene: 5. Germline lookup yields CDR1 DFQATT and CDR2 SNEGSKA (reference sequence). DNA of the CDR3: TGCAGTGCAAAACAGGGGCGCCAAGAGACCCAGTACTTC. As protein: CSAKQGRQETQYF.

This clonotype was counted between two and nine times. The gene calls are TRBV29-1 and TRBJ2-5; D is perhaps TRBD1 (6 bases). Germline loops: CDR1 SQVTM, CDR2 ANQGSEA. The CDR3 covers 16 residues. V lost 6 bases to trimming and J lost 2 bases, with 22 bases between them. DNA of the CDR3: TGCAGCGTGATGGGGGCGGACAGCCTGATTCAAGAGACCCAGTACTTC. Translating it yields CSVMGADSLIQETQYF. Based on the CDR3 plus reference TRBV29-1 and TRBJ2-5, the full variable domain is SAVISQKPSRDICQRGTSLTIQCQVDSQVTMMFWYRQQPGQSLTLIATANQGSEATYESGFVIDKFPISRPNLTFSTLTVSNMSPEDSSIYLCSVMGADSLIQETQYFGPGTRLLVL.

In its sample, this clonotype was seen many times. V and J are TRBV12-3 or TRBV12-4 and TRBJ2-1; no clear D. Trimming removed 8 bases at V and 7 bases at J, with 12 bases between. CDR3 size: 12 residues. CDR3 coding DNA: TGTGCCAGCTATAGCAGGATGAATGAGCAGTTCTTC. The encoded protein is CASYSRMNEQFF.

CDR3 sequence (DNA): TGCAGCGTTGACCCCGGAGGAGAGACCCAGTACTTC. Translated: CSVDPGGETQYF. V usage is TRBV29-1 and J usage is TRBJ2-5; D possibly corresponds to TRBD2 (5 bases). This CDR3 has 12 residues. With 3 bases removed from V and 4 bases from J, the gap between germline ends came to 9 bases. CDR1 is SQVTM and CDR2 is ANQGSEA in the germline V gene.

J is TRBJ2-2 and V is TRBV29-1; D is possibly TRBD2 (7 bases). The CDR3 extends over 13 amino acids. Trimming cost V 8 bases and J 2 bases, with 12 bases left between them. Per germline, CDR1 SQVTM and CDR2 ANQGSEA. CDR3 DNA sequence: TGCAGCAGTGGGGGGGCCAACACCGGGGAGCTGTTTTTT. Protein: CSSGGANTGELFF.